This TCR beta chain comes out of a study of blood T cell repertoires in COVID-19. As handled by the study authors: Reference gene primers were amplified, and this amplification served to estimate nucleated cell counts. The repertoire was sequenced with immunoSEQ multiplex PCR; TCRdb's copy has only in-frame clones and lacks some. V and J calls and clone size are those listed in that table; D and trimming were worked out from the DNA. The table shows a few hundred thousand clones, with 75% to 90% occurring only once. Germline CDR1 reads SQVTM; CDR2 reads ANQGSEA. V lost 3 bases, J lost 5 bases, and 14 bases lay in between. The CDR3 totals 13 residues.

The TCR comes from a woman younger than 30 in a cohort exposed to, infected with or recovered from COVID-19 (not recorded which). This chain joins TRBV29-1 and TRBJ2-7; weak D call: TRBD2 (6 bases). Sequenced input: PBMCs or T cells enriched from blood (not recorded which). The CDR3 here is CSVDLDRGNEQYF. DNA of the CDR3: TGCAGCGTTGATCTCGATCGGGGGAACGAGCAGTACTTC.